The following is a TCR beta chain sequence with its context. Its binding antigen is unknown. Base qualities are not at hand, and no much larger clone is one base apart. TCRbeta CDR3 regions were amplified from genomic DNA using the immunoSEQ Assay, a bias-controlled multiplex PCR. In the paper's pipeline: Nucleated cell counts per sample were estimated from amplification of reference gene primers within the assay. To quantify the absolute abundance of each unique TCRbeta CDR3 rearrangement, sequence reads were collapsed and filtered. Productive Simpson clonality was computed per sample as the square root of Simpson's diversity index over productive rearrangements. TCRdb took over this immuneACCESS table, retaining in-frame rearrangements with V and J assigned. Such tables are incomplete; in checked studies, under half of the missing clones stem from an unresolved V gene, and the remainder is unexplained. Clonal size and the V and J genes are those of that table, whereas D and trimming came from the DNA. This sample holds around 100,000 clones; around four fifths were observed only once. 0.7% to 1% of the sample is taken by the ten largest.

Collaborating institutions collected whole blood in K2EDTA tubes following their own protocols. Collaborator samples were shipped for TCRbeta analysis as frozen whole blood, isolated PBMCs, or DNA extracted from either sample type. The CDR3 starts with the cysteine, ends with the phenylalanine, and has 15 residues. Only CDR3 DNA remains: 45 bases, in frame from the first base. CDR1 and CDR2 are read off the germline V gene as ENHRY and SYGVKD. V and J are trimmed by 8 bases and 7 bases, and the gene matches miss 11 bases of the junction. These data come from a study of blood T cell repertoires in COVID-19 (dated by TCRdb to about 2020). Regarding the study in general: The collaborator samples originated in the United States, Italy and Spain and spanned the acute and convalescent phases of COVID-19. The material from the prospective study consisted of cDNA or gDNA derived from T cells, B-cell-depleted T cells, or PBMCs. The dataset comprised deeply sampled blood TCRbeta repertoires from subjects exposed to, actively infected with, or recovered from COVID-19. The repertoires were made available in a free public database intended to serve as a resource for research on the immune response to SARS-CoV-2. Samples were obtained from the ongoing ImmuneRACE study (first 160 participants) and from about 1,300 subjects provided by 6 global collaborators. The sample metadata nearly always contained a de-identified subject ID, COVID-19 status, age in years and sex. Where available, HLA class I and class II types were taken from metadata supplied by the sample provider and were not determined by assay-based typing. Here is what the overall study found, with its caveats: How much clinical and demographic metadata was included differed by source and by participant, and the metadata was provided uncurated.

Sequencing was performed on peripheral blood. The receptor's source is a woman aged 70-85 years with acute or convalescent COVID-19. This receptor chain uses TRBV10-3 and TRBJ2-1; 10 central bases correspond to TRBD2. Here the CDR3 is given as CAIQRKREGQNEQFF. The DNA sequence is given as TGTGCCATCCAGAGGAAGCGGGAGGGCCAGAATGAGCAGTTCTTC.